The clone carrying this T cell receptor beta chain turned up a few times. V was shortened by 4 bases and J by 0 bases, with 7 bases between the two germline ends. CDR1 is SQVTM, CDR2 ANQGSEA, per germline. This CDR3 contains 13 residues. The data are from a study of HIV-infected children after antiretroviral therapy interruption. Study-level background: Interruption group median age about 9.5 years; continuous group about 8 years. Interruption-arm sampling covered weeks 0, 12, interruption end (24 or 48), and about 3 years post-study. Samples from the continuous-treatment group were taken at weeks 0, 48 and 150.

Specified treatment: PENTA 11 planned treatment interruption arm or continuous ART arm. Sorting from thawed PBMCs isolated naive CD4+ CD45RA+ CD45RO- T cells. Unique molecular identifiers were included in an RNA-based 3' RACE TCR library. TCRdb analysed the 3' RACE reads with MiXCR anew, one entry per CDR3 protein. This sample carries around 47,000 distinct CDR3 sequences, around 4.1% of them seen once, and the ten largest clones take approximately 0.7%. V gene TRBV29-1 combines with J gene TRBJ1-5; D remains unclear. The source was CD45RA+ CD4+ T cells from PBMCs, pooled from several time points, collected from a donor given antiretroviral therapy, either interrupted or continuous. The subset is: naive CD4+ CD45RA+ CD45RO- T cells. The sequence was collected from a pool of human donors with HIV. CDR3 in amino acids: CSVGENSNQPQHF. As DNA, the CDR3 is TGCAGCGTTGGGGAGAATAGCAATCAGCCCCAGCATTTT.